This T cell receptor (beta chain) is drawn from a study of T cells after yellow fever vaccination. TCRdb itself ran the 5' RACE reads through MiXCR, one entry per CDR3 protein. Among fewer than 400,000 distinct CDR3 sequences listed, approximately 5.7% were seen once. The table lists this clonotype with many counts. Germline V gives CDR1 SGHTA, CDR2 FQGNSA. Trimming shortened V by 3 bases and J by 5 bases, and 10 bases separated the two germline ends. This CDR3 is built from 13 residues. Sequencing was performed on PBMCs, taken 5 days after the yellow fever booster vaccination. This sequence originates from a man aged 25-40 years who received the YFV17D yellow fever vaccine. V is TRBV7-2 and J is TRBJ2-5, with D unclear. The CDR3, as DNA: TGTGCCAGCAGCTTCGCCCCGGCGGAGACCCAGTACTTC. Translating it yields CASSFAPAETQYF.